The 16 T cell receptor beta chains below were found in one sample sequenced in a study of T cell repertoires in cytomegalovirus infection (dated by TCRdb to between 2017 and 2020). Sequencing was performed on an Illumina HiSeq 1500. Through fastp at Q25 and MiXCR, TCRdb rebuilt clones from the public reads, retaining in-frame beta chains. CDR3 protein duplicates are merged, each entry listing the most common genes and DNA. The sample table lists roughly 720,000 distinct CDR3 sequences, about 40% of them with a count of one. The ten most abundant clones make up under 3.5% of the sample. Material for sequencing was PBMCs. These receptors originate from a human donor in good health (CMV status not recorded). Some clones in this sample may be carry-over from other donors' samples.

Here the CDR3 reads CASSSLTENSFYGYTF. CDR3 nucleotide sequence: TGTGCCAGCAGTTCCCTGACAGAGAACAGTTTCTATGGCTACACCTTC. The V gene is TRBV27, the J gene TRBJ1-2, with D maybe TRBD1 (5 bases). CDR1 and CDR2 (germline): MNHEY, SMNVEV (reference sequence). The CDR3 contains 16 residues. The V end was cut by 4 bases, the J end by 4 bases, with 19 bases between.

The chain combines TRBV10-3 with TRBJ1-1, with a tentative D call TRBD1 (5 bases). The V end lost 7 bases, the J end lost 6 bases, and 15 bases lay between the germline ends. The CDR3 spans 13 residues. The germline V gene encodes CDR1 ENHRY and CDR2 SYGVKD. CDR3 region: CAITTDRGSEAFF. As DNA, the CDR3 is TGTGCCATCACTACCGATAGGGGTTCTGAAGCTTTCTTT.

This clonotype was observed many times. This sequence joins TRBV7-9 and TRBJ2-5; a weak D match, TRBD1 (6 bases). Trimming removed 5 bases from V and 0 bases from J, with 10 bases in between. The CDR3 sequence is 14 residues long. Germline CDR1 and CDR2: SEHNR and FQNEAQ (reference sequence). The CDR3 DNA reads as TGTGCCAGCAGCAAGACAGGTTACCAAGAGACCCAGTACTTC. It translates to CASSKTGYQETQYF.

The chain uses TRBV6-1 and TRBJ2-7; unclear D gene. The germline V and J ends were trimmed by 2 bases and 6 bases, with 2 bases remaining between them. Germline values: CDR1 MNHNS, CDR2 SASEGT. CDR3 length equals 10 residues. DNA of the CDR3: TGTGCCAGCAGTGAATTCGAGCAGTACTTC. Translated, it gives CASSEFEQYF.

About this clonotype: A much larger clone is a single base away; this may be a read error. The chain joins TRBV7-2 to TRBJ1-1, with 9 bases that match TRBD1. Germline assignment: CDR1 SGHTA and CDR2 FQGNSA. The CDR3 loop spans 14 amino acids. Here the CDR3 DNA reads TGTGCCAGCAGCTTAGCGGGACAGGGACCTGAAGATTTCTTT. Protein product: CASSLAGQGPEDFF.

In this sample, this clonotype turned up many times. This chain links TRBV7-8 with TRBJ2-1; D unresolved. V lost 2 bases and J lost 7, with 24 bases in between. The length of the CDR3 is 18 residues. Germline V gives CDR1 SGHVS, CDR2 FQNEAQ. This chain's CDR3 is CASSLRSGTAGPTNEQFF. The CDR3 DNA is TGTGCCAGCAGCTTACGAAGTGGAACTGCCGGTCCCACGAATGAGCAGTTCTTC. Full variable domain (remainder filled in from reference TRBV7-8 and TRBJ2-1): GAGVSQSPRYKVAKRGQDVALRCDPISGHVSLFWYQQALGQGPEFLTYFQNEAQLDKSGLPSDRFFAERPEGSVSTLKIQRTQQEDSAVYLCASSLRSGTAGPTNEQFFGPGTRLTVL.

The V gene is TRBV5-6, the J gene TRBJ1-2; D unclear. V was clipped by 1 base and J by 1 base, with 14 bases between them. The CDR3 consists of 16 residues. The germline V gene encodes CDR1 SGHDT and CDR2 YYEEEE. The CDR3 DNA reads as TGTGCCAGCAGCTTGTCCCCGAAACCCCTTAACTATGGCTACACCTTC. This codes for CASSLSPKPLNYGYTF.

This clonotype was observed a handful of times. The chain employs TRBV28 and TRBJ1-5; D is uncertain. Germline V gives CDR1 MDHEN, CDR2 SYDVKM. The CDR3 spans 14 residues. V was shortened by 2 bases and J by 6 bases, with 11 bases between the two germline ends. Here the CDR3 reads CASSLRPSGQPQHF. Written as DNA, the CDR3 is TGTGCCAGCAGTTTAAGACCGAGTGGTCAGCCCCAGCATTTT.

The chain is built from TRBV11-1 and TRBJ2-2, with TRBD2 identical over 13 bases. The junction had 7 bases not matched to a gene; V was cut back by 3 bases and J by 0 bases. CDR1 and CDR2 (germline): SGHAT, FQDESV (reference sequence). The CDR3 totals 19 residues. The CDR3 nucleotides are TGTGCCAGCAGCTTCTGGACTAGCGGGGGACAATCGAACACCGGGGAGCTGTTTTTT. It translates to CASSFWTSGGQSNTGELFF.

This clonotype turned up a few times. The J gene is TRBJ1-2, the V gene TRBV5-1; D unresolved. V gave up 4 bases and J gave up 6 bases, with 13 bases separating them. Germline CDR1 is SGHRS and CDR2 is YFSETQ. The CDR3 covers 13 residues. This CDR3 reads CASSQLAGDGYTF. The DNA of the CDR3 is TGCGCCAGCAGCCAACTGGCTGGGGATGGCTACACCTTC.

This sequence joins TRBV5-1 and TRBJ1-1; no firm D call. In germline, CDR1 is SGHRS, CDR2 YFSETQ. V was clipped by 0 bases and J by 5 bases, with 11 bases between them. The CDR3 length is 14 residues. CDR3 coding DNA: TGCGCCAGCAGCTTGGCCACGATTACGACTGAAGCTTTCTTT. Its protein is CASSLATITTEAFF.

The table lists this clonotype with a few counts. This chain links TRBV5-1 with TRBJ1-1; 8 bases align to TRBD1. After removal of 7 bases from V and 3 bases from J, the junction contained 5 bases not matched to a gene. The CDR3 is made up of 13 amino acids. CDR1 and CDR2 from the germline V gene are SGHRS and YFSETQ. The CDR3 sequence: CASAPGGHTEAFF. DNA of the CDR3: TGCGCCAGCGCCCCAGGGGGCCACACTGAAGCTTTCTTT.

This clonotype was seen only a few times. J is TRBJ2-7 and V is TRBV12-3 or TRBV12-4, with 11 bases aligning to TRBD1. The V gene end was trimmed by 4 bases and the J gene end by 2 bases; junction bases not matched to a gene: 4. The CDR3 totals 15 residues. The CDR3 bases are TGTGCCAGCAGTTCCGGGACAGGGGGTCCCTACGAGCAGTACTTC. The encoded protein is CASSSGTGGPYEQYF.

This clonotype was observed a few times. CDR3 DNA: TGTGCCAGCAGTCCGGCCGGACGGATGAACACTGAAGCTTTCTTT. Its translation is CASSPAGRMNTEAFF. This chain connects TRBV28 to TRBJ1-1, with no clear D. Germline V lookup: CDR1 MDHEN, CDR2 SYDVKM. With 5 bases removed from V and 0 bases from J, the gap between germline ends came to 13 bases. The CDR3 totals 15 residues.

This clonotype was picked up a small number of times. The chain uses TRBV6-5 and TRBJ1-2; TRBD1 is a possible D gene (6 bases). This CDR3 region has 18 residues. The germline CDR1 and CDR2 sequences are MNHEY and SVGAGI. Trimming shortened V by 0 bases and J by 4 bases, and 21 bases separated the two germline ends. Here the CDR3 reads CASSYSMSLGARSYGYTF. The CDR3 region has the DNA TGTGCCAGCAGTTACTCGATGTCACTGGGGGCGCGGAGCTATGGCTACACCTTC.

This clonotype has just a few counts. The chain joins TRBV7-6 to TRBJ1-2; no firm D call. This CDR3 has 14 amino acids. CDR1 is SGHVS, CDR2 FNYEAQ, per germline. Trimming stripped 5 bases from V and 2 bases from J, with 12 bases between. The CDR3, as DNA: TGTGCCAGCAGCCGCCGGACGGCAAACTATGGCTACACCTTC. This codes for CASSRRTANYGYTF.